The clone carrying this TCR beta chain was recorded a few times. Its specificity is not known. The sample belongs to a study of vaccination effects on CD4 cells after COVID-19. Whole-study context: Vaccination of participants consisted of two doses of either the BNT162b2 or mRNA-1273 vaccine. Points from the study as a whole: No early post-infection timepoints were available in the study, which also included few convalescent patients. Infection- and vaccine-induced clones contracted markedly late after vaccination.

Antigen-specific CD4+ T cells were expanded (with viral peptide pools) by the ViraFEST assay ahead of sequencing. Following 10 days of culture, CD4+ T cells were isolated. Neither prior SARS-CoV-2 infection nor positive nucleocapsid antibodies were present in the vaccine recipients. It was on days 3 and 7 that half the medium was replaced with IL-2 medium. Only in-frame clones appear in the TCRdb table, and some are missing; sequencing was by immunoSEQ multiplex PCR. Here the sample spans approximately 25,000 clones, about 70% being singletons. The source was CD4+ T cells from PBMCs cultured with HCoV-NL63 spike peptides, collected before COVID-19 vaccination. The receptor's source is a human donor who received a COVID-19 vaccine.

CDR3 amino acids: CASSSAPDGEKLFF. The CDR3 region has the DNA TGTGCCAGCAGCTCCGCCCCGGACGGAGAAAAACTGTTTTTT. The V gene is TRBV7-2, the J gene TRBJ1-4; D gene ambiguous. This CDR3 has 14 amino acids. The germline V gene encodes CDR1 SGHTA and CDR2 FQGNSA. The ends were cut back, 4 bases at V and 8 bases at J, with 14 bases in the middle.